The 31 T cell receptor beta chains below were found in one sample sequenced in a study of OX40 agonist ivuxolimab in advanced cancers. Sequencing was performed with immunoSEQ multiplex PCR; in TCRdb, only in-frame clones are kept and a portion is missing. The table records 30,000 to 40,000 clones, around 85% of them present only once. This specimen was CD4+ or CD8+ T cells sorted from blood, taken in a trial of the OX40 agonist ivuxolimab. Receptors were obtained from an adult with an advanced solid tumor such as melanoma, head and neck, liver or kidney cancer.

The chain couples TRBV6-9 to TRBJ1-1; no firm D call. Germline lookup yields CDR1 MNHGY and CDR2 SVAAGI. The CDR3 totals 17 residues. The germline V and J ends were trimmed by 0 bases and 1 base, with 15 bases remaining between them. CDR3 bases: TGTGCCAGCAGTTATTCCTCGGCGGTGAGATCGAACACTGAAGCTTTCTTT. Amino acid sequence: CASSYSSAVRSNTEAFF.

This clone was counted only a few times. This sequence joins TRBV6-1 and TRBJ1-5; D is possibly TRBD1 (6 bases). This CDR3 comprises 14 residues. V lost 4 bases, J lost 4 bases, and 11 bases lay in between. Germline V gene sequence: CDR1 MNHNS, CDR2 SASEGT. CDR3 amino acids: CASSVGASNQPQHF. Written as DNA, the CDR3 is TGTGCCAGCAGTGTGGGGGCATCAAATCAGCCCCAGCATTTT.

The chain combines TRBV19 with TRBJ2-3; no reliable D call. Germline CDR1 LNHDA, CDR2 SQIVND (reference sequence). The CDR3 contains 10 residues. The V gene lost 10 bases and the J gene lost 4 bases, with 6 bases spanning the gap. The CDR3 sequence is CATMADTQYF. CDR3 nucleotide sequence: TGTGCCACCATGGCAGATACGCAGTATTTT.

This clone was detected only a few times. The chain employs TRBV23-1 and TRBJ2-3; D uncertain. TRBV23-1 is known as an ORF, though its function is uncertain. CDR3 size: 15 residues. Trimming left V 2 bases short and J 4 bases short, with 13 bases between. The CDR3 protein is CASSQSDHSSDTQYF. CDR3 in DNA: TGCGCCAGCAGTCAAAGCGACCATTCCTCAGATACGCAGTATTTT.

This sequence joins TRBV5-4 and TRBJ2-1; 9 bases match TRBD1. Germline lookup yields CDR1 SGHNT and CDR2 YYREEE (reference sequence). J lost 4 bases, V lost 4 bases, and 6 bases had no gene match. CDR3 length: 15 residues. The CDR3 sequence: CASSLTGTGYNEQFF. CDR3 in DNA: TGTGCCAGCAGCCTCACCGGGACAGGGTACAATGAGCAGTTCTTC. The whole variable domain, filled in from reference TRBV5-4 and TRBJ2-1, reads ETGVTQSPTHLIKTRGQQVTLRCSSQSGHNTVSWYQQALGQGPQFIFQYYREEENGRGNFPPRFSGLQFPNYSSELNVNALELDDSALYLCASSLTGTGYNEQFFGPGTRLTVL.

CDR3 DNA sequence: TGTGCCTGGAGTAGGTCTCACACGGGCCCCAAAACCTACTACTTC. As protein: CAWSRSHTGPKTYYF. The J gene is TRBJ2-5, the V gene TRBV30; D is uncertain. The CDR3 runs 15 residues. The V gene lost 2 bases and the J gene lost 14 bases, with 27 bases spanning the gap. Germline lookup yields CDR1 GTSNPN and CDR2 SVGIG (reference sequence).

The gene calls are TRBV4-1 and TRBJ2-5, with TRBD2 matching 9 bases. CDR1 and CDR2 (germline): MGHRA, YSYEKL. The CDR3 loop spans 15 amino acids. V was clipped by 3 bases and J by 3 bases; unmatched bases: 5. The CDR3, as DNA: TGCGCCAGCAGCCAGCCGGGACTAGCTAAAGAGACCCAGTACTTC. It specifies CASSQPGLAKETQYF.

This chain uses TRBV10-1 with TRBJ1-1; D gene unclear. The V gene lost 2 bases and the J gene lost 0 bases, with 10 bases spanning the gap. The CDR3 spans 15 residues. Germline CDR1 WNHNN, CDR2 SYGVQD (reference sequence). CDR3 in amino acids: CASSESVRMNTEAFF. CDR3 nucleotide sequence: TGCGCCAGCAGTGAGAGCGTGAGGATGAACACTGAAGCTTTCTTT.

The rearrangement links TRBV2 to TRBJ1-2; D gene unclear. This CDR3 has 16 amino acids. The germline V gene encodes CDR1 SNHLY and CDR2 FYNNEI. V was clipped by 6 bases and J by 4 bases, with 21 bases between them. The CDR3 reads CASRRGSGVGSYGYTF. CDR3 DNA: TGTGCCAGCAGGAGAGGTTCAGGCGTCGGTAGCTATGGCTACACCTTC.

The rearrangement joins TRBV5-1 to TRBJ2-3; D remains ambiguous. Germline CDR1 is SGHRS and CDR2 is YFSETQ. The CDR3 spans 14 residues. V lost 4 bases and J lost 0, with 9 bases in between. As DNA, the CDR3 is TGCGCCAGCAGCCTAAGCCCAAGCACAGATACGCAGTATTTT. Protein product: CASSLSPSTDTQYF.

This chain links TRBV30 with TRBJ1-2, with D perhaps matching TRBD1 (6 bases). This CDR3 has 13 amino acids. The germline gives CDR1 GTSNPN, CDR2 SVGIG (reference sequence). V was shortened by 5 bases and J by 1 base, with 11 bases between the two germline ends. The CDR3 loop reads CAWGQSINYGYTF. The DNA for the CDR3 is TGTGCCTGGGGACAGAGCATTAACTATGGCTACACCTTC.

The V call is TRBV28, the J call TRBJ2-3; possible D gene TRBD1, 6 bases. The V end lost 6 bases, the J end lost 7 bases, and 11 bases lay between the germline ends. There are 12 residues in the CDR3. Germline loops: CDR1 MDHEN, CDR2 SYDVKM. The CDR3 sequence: CASRQGRNTQYF. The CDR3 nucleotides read TGTGCCAGCAGACAGGGCCGAAATACGCAGTATTTT.

CDR3 DNA: TGCGCCAGCAGCTTGGGTATTGAGGGGCACGAGCAGTACTTC. This codes for CASSLGIEGHEQYF. The genes are TRBV5-1 and TRBJ2-7; D is tentatively TRBD1 or TRBD2 (5 bases each). V was pared by 0 bases and J by 5 bases, with 12 bases between. The CDR3 is 14 amino acids. The germline gives CDR1 SGHRS, CDR2 YFSETQ.

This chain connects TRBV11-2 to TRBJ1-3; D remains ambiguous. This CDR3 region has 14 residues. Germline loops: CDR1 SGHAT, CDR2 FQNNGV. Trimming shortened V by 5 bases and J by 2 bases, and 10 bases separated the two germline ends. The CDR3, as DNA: TGTGCCAGCAGCACCCCCCGGGCTGGAAACACCATATATTTT. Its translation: CASSTPRAGNTIYF.

DNA of the CDR3: TGTGCCAGCAGCTTGGAACAGGGTCCGGTGGATACGCAGTATTTT. The encoded protein is CASSLEQGPVDTQYF. This chain uses TRBV5-5 with TRBJ2-3; weak D call: TRBD1 (6 bases). There are 15 residues in the CDR3. Trimming took off 0 bases at V and 6 bases at J, with 14 bases between the two ends. Germline CDR1 SGHKS, CDR2 YYEKEE (reference sequence).

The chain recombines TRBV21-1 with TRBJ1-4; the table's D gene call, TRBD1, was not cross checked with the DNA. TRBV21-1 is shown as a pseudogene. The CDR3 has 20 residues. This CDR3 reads CASSKPYRGTTPATNEKLFF. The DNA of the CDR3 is TGTGCCAGCAGCAAGCCTTACAGGGGCACAACCCCTGCAACTAATGAAAAACTGTTTTTT.

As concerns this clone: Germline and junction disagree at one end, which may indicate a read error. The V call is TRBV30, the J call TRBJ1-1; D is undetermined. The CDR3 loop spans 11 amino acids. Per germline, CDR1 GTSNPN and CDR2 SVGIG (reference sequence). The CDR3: CAWLESSSTSF. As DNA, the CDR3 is TGTGCCTGGCTGGAGTCGTCTAGCACTTCGTTT.

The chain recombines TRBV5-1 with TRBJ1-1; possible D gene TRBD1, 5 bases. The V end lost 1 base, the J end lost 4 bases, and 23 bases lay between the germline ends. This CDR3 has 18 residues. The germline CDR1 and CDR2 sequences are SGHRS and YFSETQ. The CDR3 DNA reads TGCGCCAGCAGCTTGTACCGGGGGGGATCATCGCTAGGCACTGAAGCTTTCTTT. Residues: CASSLYRGGSSLGTEAFF. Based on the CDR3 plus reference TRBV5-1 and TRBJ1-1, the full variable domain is KAGVTQTPRYLIKTRGQQVTLSCSPISGHRSVSWYQQTPGQGLQFLFEYFSETQRNKGNFPGRFSGRQFSNSRSEMNVSTLELGDSALYLCASSLYRGGSSLGTEAFFGQGTRLTVV.

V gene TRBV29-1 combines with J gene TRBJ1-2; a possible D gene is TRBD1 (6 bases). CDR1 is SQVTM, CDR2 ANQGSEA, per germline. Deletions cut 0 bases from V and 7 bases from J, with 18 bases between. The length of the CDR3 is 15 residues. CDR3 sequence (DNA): TGCAGCGTTGAAGACAGGGGAGGCGGTTGGGGTGGCTACACCTTC. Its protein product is CSVEDRGGGWGGYTF.

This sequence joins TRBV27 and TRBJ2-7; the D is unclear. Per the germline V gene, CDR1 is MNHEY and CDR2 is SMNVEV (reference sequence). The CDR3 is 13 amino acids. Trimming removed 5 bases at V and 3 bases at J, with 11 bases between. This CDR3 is CASSPNLNYEQYF. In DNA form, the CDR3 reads TGTGCCAGCAGTCCAAATCTAAACTACGAGCAGTACTTC.

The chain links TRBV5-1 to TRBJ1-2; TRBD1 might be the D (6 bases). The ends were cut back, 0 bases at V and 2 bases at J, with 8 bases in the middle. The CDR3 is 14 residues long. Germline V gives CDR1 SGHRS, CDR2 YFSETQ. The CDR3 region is CASSLGQVNYGYTF. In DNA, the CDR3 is TGCGCCAGCAGCTTGGGACAGGTGAACTATGGCTACACCTTC.

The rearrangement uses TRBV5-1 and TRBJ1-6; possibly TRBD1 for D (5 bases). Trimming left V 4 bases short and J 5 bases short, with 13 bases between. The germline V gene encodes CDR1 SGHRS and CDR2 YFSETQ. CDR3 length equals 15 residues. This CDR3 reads CASSEGSGHNSPLHF. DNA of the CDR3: TGCGCCAGCAGCGAGGGGTCGGGACATAATTCACCCCTCCACTTT.

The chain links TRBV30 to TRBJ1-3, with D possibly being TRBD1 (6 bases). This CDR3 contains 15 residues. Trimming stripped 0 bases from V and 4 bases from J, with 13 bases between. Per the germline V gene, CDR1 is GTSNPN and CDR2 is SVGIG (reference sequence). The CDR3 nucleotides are TGTGCCTGGAGTGTACAACCAGGGGCAGGAAACACCATATATTTT. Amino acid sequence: CAWSVQPGAGNTIYF.

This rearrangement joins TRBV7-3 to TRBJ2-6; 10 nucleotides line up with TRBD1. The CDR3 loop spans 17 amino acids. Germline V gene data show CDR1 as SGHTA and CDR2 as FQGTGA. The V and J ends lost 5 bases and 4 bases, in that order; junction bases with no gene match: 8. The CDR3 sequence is CASSALGQGPGANVLTF. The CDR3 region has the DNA TGTGCCAGCAGCGCGCTGGGACAGGGGCCCGGGGCCAACGTCCTGACTTTC.

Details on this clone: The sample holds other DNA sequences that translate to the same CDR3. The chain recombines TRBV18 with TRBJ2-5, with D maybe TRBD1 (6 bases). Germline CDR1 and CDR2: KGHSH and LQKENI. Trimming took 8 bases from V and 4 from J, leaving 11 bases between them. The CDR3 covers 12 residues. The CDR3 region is CASTGQRETQYF. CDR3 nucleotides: TGTGCCAGCACGGGACAACGAGAGACCCAGTACTTC.

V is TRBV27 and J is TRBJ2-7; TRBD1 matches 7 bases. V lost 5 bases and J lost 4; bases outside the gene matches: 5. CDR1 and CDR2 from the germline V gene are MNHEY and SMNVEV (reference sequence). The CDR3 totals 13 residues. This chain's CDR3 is CASSPWTGYEQYF. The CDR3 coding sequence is TGTGCCAGCAGTCCCTGGACAGGTTACGAGCAGTACTTC.

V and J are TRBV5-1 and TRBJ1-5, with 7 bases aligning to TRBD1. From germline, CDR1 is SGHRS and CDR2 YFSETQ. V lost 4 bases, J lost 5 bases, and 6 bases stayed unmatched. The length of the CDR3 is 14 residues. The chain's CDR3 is CASSPTGAYQPQHF. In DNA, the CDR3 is TGCGCCAGCAGCCCCACAGGGGCCTATCAGCCCCAGCATTTT.

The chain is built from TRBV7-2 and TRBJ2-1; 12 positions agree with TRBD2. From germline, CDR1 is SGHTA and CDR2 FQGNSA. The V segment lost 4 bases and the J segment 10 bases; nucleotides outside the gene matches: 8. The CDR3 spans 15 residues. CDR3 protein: CASSYLAGGAREQFF. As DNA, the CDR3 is TGTGCCAGCAGCTATCTAGCGGGGGGGGCAAGGGAGCAGTTCTTC.

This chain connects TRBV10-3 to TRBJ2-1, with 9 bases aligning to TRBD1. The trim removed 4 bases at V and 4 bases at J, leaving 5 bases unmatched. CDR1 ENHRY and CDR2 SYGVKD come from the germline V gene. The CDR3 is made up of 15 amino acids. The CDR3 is CAISGGGQGYNEQFF. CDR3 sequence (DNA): TGTGCCATCAGTGGAGGAGGACAGGGGTACAATGAGCAGTTCTTC.

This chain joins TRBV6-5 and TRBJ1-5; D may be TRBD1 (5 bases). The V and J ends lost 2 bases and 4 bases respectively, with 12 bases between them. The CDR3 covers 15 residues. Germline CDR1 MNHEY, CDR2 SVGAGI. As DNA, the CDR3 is TGTGCCAGCAGTTACGGGGGGGGGTCGAATCAGCCCCAGCATTTT. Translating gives CASSYGGGSNQPQHF.

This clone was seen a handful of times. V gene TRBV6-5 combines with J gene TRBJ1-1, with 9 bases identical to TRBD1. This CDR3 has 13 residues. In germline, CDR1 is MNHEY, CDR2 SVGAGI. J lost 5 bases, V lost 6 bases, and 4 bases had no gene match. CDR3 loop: CASRTGGFTEAFF. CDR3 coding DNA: TGTGCCAGCAGAACAGGGGGCTTTACTGAAGCTTTCTTT.